This TCR beta chain was sequenced for a study of metastatic and nonmetastatic thyroid tumors. Study-wide background: Samples came from malignant and benign thyroid patients, and repertoires were compared across blood and tumor or nodule tissue.

Study-level findings and limits: Malignant thyroid tumors reportedly exceeded benign nodules significantly in TCR beta diversity, with the difference appearing in blood and tumor.

TCRdb re-called the PCR reads via MiXCR. The sample carries about 93,000 clones, roughly an eighth recorded once. This clone was counted many times. Its specificity is unknown. The germline V gene encodes CDR1 MDHEN and CDR2 SYDVKM. This CDR3 region has 13 residues. V lost 3 bases and J 14 bases, leaving 19 bases between the germline ends. The entire patient cohort was treatment-naive prior to thyroid surgery. Material for sequencing was blood. This clonotype was obtained from a female donor with papillary thyroid cancer or a benign thyroid nodule (not recorded which). Some clones in this sample may be carry-over from other donors' samples. V usage is TRBV28 and J usage is TRBJ1-2; D remains unclear. The CDR3 DNA sequence: TGTGCCAGCAGTTTTCGCGTGTCAGGTGTGGAAACCTTC. It is translated as CASSFRVSGVETF.